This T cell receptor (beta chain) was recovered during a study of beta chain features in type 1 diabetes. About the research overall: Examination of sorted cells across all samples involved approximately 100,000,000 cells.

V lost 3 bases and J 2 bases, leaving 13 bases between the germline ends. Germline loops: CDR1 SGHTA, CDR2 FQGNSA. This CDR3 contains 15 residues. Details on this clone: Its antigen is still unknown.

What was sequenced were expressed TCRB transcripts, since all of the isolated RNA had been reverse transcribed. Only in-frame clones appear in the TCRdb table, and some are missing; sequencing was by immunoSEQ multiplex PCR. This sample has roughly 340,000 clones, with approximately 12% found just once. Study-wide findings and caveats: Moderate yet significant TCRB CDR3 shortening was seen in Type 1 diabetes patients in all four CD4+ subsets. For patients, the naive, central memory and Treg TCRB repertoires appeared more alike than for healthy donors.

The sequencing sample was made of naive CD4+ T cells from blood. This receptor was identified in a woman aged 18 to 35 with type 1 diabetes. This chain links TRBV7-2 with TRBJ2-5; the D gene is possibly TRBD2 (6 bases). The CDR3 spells CASSLMGGGQETQYF. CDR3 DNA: TGTGCCAGCAGCTTGATGGGAGGAGGGCAAGAGACCCAGTACTTC.